The T cell receptor beta chain described here comes from a study of CD4 T cells in relation to SARS-CoV-2 and coronaviruses. Sequencing used immunoSEQ multiplex PCR; TCRdb keeps in-frame clones, though not all of them. The repertoire consists of roughly 30,000 clones, with 75% to 80% occurring once and the leading ten covering approximately 22%. In the case of this clone: Its target is unknown.

Unexposed donor CD4+ T cells date from about 2011-2019, before the COVID-19 pandemic. The cells were cultured for 10 days before CD4+ T cells were isolated. Cells permitting, SARS-CoV-2 S/N and four cold-coronavirus spikes were tested on unexposed-donor CD4+ T cells. Cultures received half-medium IL-2 refreshes on days 3 and 7. The receptor was derived from a human donor in good health. The sequencing sample was made of CD4+ T cells from PBMCs, cultured in vitro.

The CDR3 loop reads CASSLGGFAGAVETQYF. The CDR3 coding sequence is TGTGCCAGCAGCTTAGGGGGGTTTGCGGGAGCGGTTGAGACCCAGTACTTC. V and J are TRBV11-3 and TRBJ2-5; 7 bases agree with TRBD2. Germline V lookup: CDR1 SGHNT, CDR2 YENEEA. J lost 5 bases, V lost 1 base, and 13 bases had no gene match. The CDR3 runs to 17 residues.